The rows below give T cell receptor beta chains drawn from one sample of a study of cytomegalovirus exposure and HLA in healthy donors. Assay used: immunoSEQ multiplex PCR; TCRdb lists only in-frame clones, some missing. Of 120,000 to 150,000 clones in the sample, around 77% were seen once. Sequencing used PBMCs. The receptors originated from a woman aged 45-65 years in good health and CMV-seronegative. CDR3s leave out the opening cysteine and the closing phenylalanine or tryptophan.

v_call cdr3_aa
TRBV11-2 ASSSSLDTQY
TRBV5-1 ASSSPGAGNTIY
TRBV7-3 ASSSATSGGSYGQF
TRBV7-9 ASSFDRVTEAF
TRBV5-4 ASSLYQFGGYNEQF
TRBV6-1 ASSWRPPAD
TRBV4-1 ASSQVQRSNSPLH
TRBV6-1 ASTWTGDSNQPQH
TRBV7-9 ASSEDRGREKLF
TRBV10-3 AIRGVEDTQY
TRBV5-1 ASSPDLGTREAF
TRBV6-6 ASSYEGWDEKLF
TRBV9 ASSARDRTYEQY
TRBV7-2 ASSESHYQPQH
TRBV6-5 ASSKENKLF
TRBV6-1 ASSRQEVTEAF
TRBV5-1 ASSLEGTAEQPQH
TRBV27 ASSPHGLAGEQY
TRBV4-1 ASSHSGASQY
TRBV7-9 ASSPYRGNEQF
TRBV7-6 ASSLLTGEGLETQY
TRBV28 ASSRLDRNGYT
TRBV9 ASSVDTDMNTEAF
TRBV13 ASSGTGWGVVEAGYT
TRBV28 ASSLGTVNNGYT
TRBV5-4 ASSFTGVEQF
TRBV19 ASSIPGLNYGYT
TRBV5-4 ASSLESYRDTQY
TRBV7-9 ASSLARSNYEQY
TRBV15 ATSRRQGGSYEQY
TRBV10-3 AISPTGGTVHQPQH
TRBV5-4 ASSFDFRGDEQY
TRBV10-3 AISSGSTDTEAF
TRBV7-9 ASSSRRPGQQVNYGYT
TRBV27 ASSSGQGGFQPQH
TRBV6-6 ASRGTGNGYT
TRBV18 ASSPGQPQNTEAF
TRBV2 ASSQNGGGENSPLH
TRBV9 ASSEMGGIGYNEQF
TRBV28 ASSPLPLRAIY
TRBV5-3 ARSPHSTGSDQPQH
TRBV4-2 ASSQEVQGVDTQY
TRBV19 ASSRTDRGRQETQY
TRBV7-9 ASRSRGGRMNTEAF
TRBV7-3 ASSLNSGGAAPYNEQF
TRBV5-1 ASSAGTGGQETQY
TRBV5-4 ASSGTRAPLH
TRBV30 AWSVRRVGDTQY
TRBV6-5 ASSVAAGDRAEAF
TRBV5-6 ASSRRGEQY
TRBV7-2 ASSRGKDRGGYGYT